Below are 20 T cell receptor beta chains sequenced from a single sample in a study of T cell responses to AZD1222 COVID-19 vaccine. Clones were sequenced by immunoSEQ multiplex PCR, and TCRdb holds only the in-frame ones, with some missing. The sample comprises about 160,000 clones, approximately 90% of which are singletons, and roughly 4.3% rests with the top ten. This material consisted of peripheral blood, taken on day 0 of MenACWY control vaccination. The receptors were sampled from an adult in good health.

The CDR3 region is CAVNPSGANVLTF. DNA for the CDR3: TGTGCCGTTAACCCATCTGGGGCCAACGTCCTGACTTTC. The chain has TRBV30 and TRBJ2-6; D ambiguous. Trimming removed 8 bases at V and 1 base at J, with 9 bases between. Germline CDR1 is GTSNPN and CDR2 is SVGIG (reference sequence). The CDR3 is 13 residues long.

The rearrangement uses TRBV2 and TRBJ1-5; no clear D gene. From germline, CDR1 is SNHLY and CDR2 FYNNEI. The V and J ends lost 6 bases and 0 bases respectively, with 12 bases between them. The CDR3 consists of 15 residues. The CDR3 spells CASRVGQNSNQPQHF. The CDR3 region has the DNA TGTGCCAGCAGGGTCGGGCAGAATAGCAATCAGCCCCAGCATTTT.

This sequence joins TRBV5-1 and TRBJ2-1, with 7 bases aligning to TRBD2. The CDR3 covers 15 residues. J lost 10 bases, V lost 3 bases, and 13 bases had no gene match. CDR1 is SGHRS, CDR2 YFSETQ, per germline. CDR3 DNA: TGCGCCAGCAGCTCCGCCCAGCGTTCGGGAGGAGAGCAGTTCTTC. This translates into CASSSAQRSGGEQFF.

V usage is TRBV2 and J usage is TRBJ1-4; no reliable D call. This CDR3 comprises 11 residues. V was shortened by 4 bases and J by 7 bases, with 4 bases between the two germline ends. Germline assignment: CDR1 SNHLY and CDR2 FYNNEI. The CDR3 spells CASSVGEKLFF. The DNA for the CDR3 is TGTGCCAGCAGTGTGGGTGAAAAACTGTTTTTT. Complete variable domain (other parts from reference TRBV2 and TRBJ1-4): EPEVTQTPSHQVTQMGQEVILRCVPISNHLYFYWYRQILGQKVEFLVSFYNNEISEKSEIFDDQFSVERPDGSNFTLKIRSTKLEDSAMYFCASSVGEKLFFGSGTQLSVL.

This rearrangement joins TRBV9 to TRBJ2-2, with 7 bases aligning to TRBD2. The germline V gene has CDR1 SGDLS and CDR2 YYNGEE. V dropped 3 bases and J dropped 6; count of bases not matched to a gene: 2. The CDR3 totals 13 residues. CDR3 loop: CASSGLAPGELFF. The CDR3 region has the DNA TGTGCCAGCAGCGGACTAGCTCCCGGGGAGCTGTTTTTT.

The V gene is TRBV19, the J gene TRBJ1-1, with unresolved D. The CDR3 sequence is 14 residues long. Trimming stripped 3 bases from V and 2 bases from J, with 10 bases between. Germline loops: CDR1 LNHDA, CDR2 SQIVND (reference sequence). The CDR3 is CASSILYQNTEAFF. The CDR3, as DNA: TGTGCCAGTAGTATTTTATACCAAAACACTGAAGCTTTCTTT.

The V and J genes are TRBV11-2 and TRBJ2-7, with 9 bases lining up with TRBD1. From germline, CDR1 is SGHAT and CDR2 FQNNGV. The V gene end was trimmed by 5 bases and the J gene end by 5 bases; junction bases not matched to a gene: 7. The CDR3 consists of 14 residues. CDR3 protein: CASSGTGSGHEQYF. CDR3 in DNA: TGTGCCAGCAGCGGGACAGGGAGCGGCCACGAGCAGTACTTC.

This sequence joins TRBV29-1 and TRBJ1-5, with D possibly matching TRBD1 (5 bases). The CDR3 totals 14 residues. V lost 7 bases and J 1 base, leaving 14 bases between the germline ends. CDR1 and CDR2 from the germline V gene are SQVTM and ANQGSEA. CDR3 amino acids: CSAKSGGSNQPQHF. In DNA form, the CDR3 reads TGCAGCGCCAAGAGCGGGGGAAGCAATCAGCCCCAGCATTTT.

V gene TRBV27 combines with J gene TRBJ2-7; D tentatively fits TRBD1 or TRBD2 (5 bases each). This CDR3 has 13 residues. Germline CDR1 is MNHEY and CDR2 is SMNVEV (reference sequence). The V end was cut by 2 bases, the J end by 9 bases, with 14 bases between. The CDR3 DNA reads TGTGCCAGCAGTTTAATCGGGGCTGCTGGGCAGTACTTC. Its translation is CASSLIGAAGQYF.

V is TRBV19 and J is TRBJ2-2; D remains ambiguous. CDR3 length: 15 residues. CDR1 is LNHDA, CDR2 SQIVND, per germline (reference sequence). V shed 5 bases and J shed 6 bases, with 16 bases lying between them. Written as DNA, the CDR3 is TGTGCCAGTAGTCTTAGGCCCCTGATCCCCGGGGAGCTGTTTTTT. It specifies CASSLRPLIPGELFF.

The chain carries TRBV7-9 and TRBJ2-7; 7 bases agree with TRBD2. The CDR3 is 16 residues long. After removal of 5 bases from V and 5 bases from J, the junction contained 15 bases not matched to a gene. Germline V gene lookup returns CDR1 SEHNR and CDR2 FQNEAQ (reference sequence). This chain's CDR3 is CASSPHLAGGNHEQYF. In nucleotides, the CDR3 is TGTGCCAGCAGCCCTCACCTGGCCGGGGGGAACCACGAGCAGTACTTC.

The chain combines TRBV24-1 with TRBJ2-2; 7 positions match TRBD1. The CDR3 is 13 amino acids. The trim removed 0 bases at V and 10 bases at J, leaving 1 base unmatched. Germline assignment: CDR1 KGHDR and CDR2 SFDVKD. The CDR3 here is CATSDLQGVELFF. Written as DNA, the CDR3 is TGTGCCACCAGTGATTTGCAGGGGGTGGAGCTGTTTTTT.

In this sample, this clone turned up once. The rearrangement joins TRBV28 to TRBJ2-7; D is ambiguous. The V end was cut by 7 bases, the J end by 3 bases, with 10 bases between. The CDR3 covers 12 residues. The V gene's germline CDR1 is MDHEN and CDR2 SYDVKM. The CDR3 nucleotides read TGTGCCAGCATAGGTGGAGTCTACGAGCAGTACTTC. This sequence encodes CASIGGVYEQYF.

The chain links TRBV13 to TRBJ1-5; the D gene is possibly TRBD1 (5 bases). The V and J ends lost 5 bases and 6 bases respectively, with 32 bases between them. The CDR3 runs 20 residues. Germline CDR1 reads PRHDT; CDR2 reads FYEKMQ (reference sequence). The CDR3 sequence: CASSRSDGGDGTQDGQPQHF. In DNA, the CDR3 is TGTGCCAGCAGCCGATCCGACGGGGGGGACGGGACCCAAGACGGTCAGCCCCAGCATTTT.

The V gene is TRBV11-2, the J gene TRBJ1-5, with D perhaps matching TRBD1 (5 bases). The CDR3 has 13 residues. Trimming took off 3 bases at V and 4 bases at J, with 7 bases between the two ends. Germline V gene data show CDR1 as SGHAT and CDR2 as FQNNGV. The DNA of the CDR3 is TGTGCCAGCAGCTTTTGGGGGAATCAGCCCCAGCATTTT. Encoded protein: CASSFWGNQPQHF.

The V and J genes are TRBV10-1 and TRBJ1-2; D is unresolved. CDR1 and CDR2 (germline): WNHNN, SYGVQD (reference sequence). Trimming stripped 1 base from V and 4 bases from J, with 13 bases between. The CDR3 covers 15 residues. CDR3 loop: CASSELQQPVYGYTF. DNA for the CDR3: TGCGCCAGCAGTGAGTTGCAGCAGCCAGTCTATGGCTACACCTTC.

The chain links TRBV6-2 or TRBV6-3 to TRBJ1-4; 8 bases agree with TRBD1. With V trimmed by 5 bases and J by 6 bases, 5 bases remained unmatched. The CDR3 has 14 residues. The germline V gene encodes CDR1 MNHEY and CDR2 SVGEGT. The DNA of the CDR3 is TGTGCCAGCAGTCGGACAGGGCTCGATGAAAAACTGTTTTTT. Translated: CASSRTGLDEKLFF.

V gene TRBV5-3 combines with J gene TRBJ1-3, with D unclear. TRBV5-3 counts as an open reading frame of uncertain function. Trimming stripped 1 base from V and 0 bases from J, with 14 bases between. The CDR3 contains 17 residues. The chain's CDR3 is CARSLRSGPHSGNTIYF. The CDR3, as DNA: TGTGCCAGAAGCTTGAGGTCCGGGCCCCACTCTGGAAACACCATATATTTT.

This clone was counted only a few times. The chain is built from TRBV12-5 and TRBJ1-4, with D possibly being TRBD1 (5 bases). The CDR3 has 16 amino acids. Germline-derived CDR1 and CDR2 are LGHNT and FRNRAP. The V and J ends lost 0 bases and 7 bases respectively, with 15 bases between them. As DNA, the CDR3 is TGTGCTAGTGGTTTGGTACTATCGGGGACGGTTGAAAAACTGTTTTTT. It codes for CASGLVLSGTVEKLFF.

The chain carries TRBV19 and TRBJ1-2, with D unresolved. V gave up 1 base and J gave up 6 bases, with 6 bases separating them. The CDR3 is 12 amino acids. Germline loops: CDR1 LNHDA, CDR2 SQIVND (reference sequence). Here the CDR3 reads CASSIGEDGYTF. CDR3 nucleotides: TGTGCCAGTAGTATAGGGGAAGATGGCTACACCTTC.